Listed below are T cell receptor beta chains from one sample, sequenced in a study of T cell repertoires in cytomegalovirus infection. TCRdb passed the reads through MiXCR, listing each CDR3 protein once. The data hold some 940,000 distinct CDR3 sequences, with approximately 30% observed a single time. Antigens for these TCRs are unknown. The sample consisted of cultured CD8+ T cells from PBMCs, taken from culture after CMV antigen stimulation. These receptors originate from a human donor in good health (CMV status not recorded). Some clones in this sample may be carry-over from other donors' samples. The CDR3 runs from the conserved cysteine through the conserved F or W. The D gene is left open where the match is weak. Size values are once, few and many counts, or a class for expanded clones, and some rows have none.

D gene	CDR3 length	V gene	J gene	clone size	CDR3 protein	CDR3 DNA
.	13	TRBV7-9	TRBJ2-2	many	CASVFLVSGELFF	TGTGCCAGCGTTTTCCTTGTATCCGGGGAGCTGTTTTTT
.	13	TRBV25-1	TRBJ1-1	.	CASSVSGAAEAFF	TGTGCCAGCAGTGTCTCAGGGGCCGCTGAAGCTTTCTTT
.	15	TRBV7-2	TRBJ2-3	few	CASSPTGFSTDTQYF	TGTGCCAGCAGCCCGACAGGATTCAGCACAGATACGCAGTATTTT
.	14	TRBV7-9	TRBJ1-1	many	CASSPTGREAEAFF	TGTGCCAGCAGCCCCACAGGGCGAGAGGCTGAAGCTTTCTTT
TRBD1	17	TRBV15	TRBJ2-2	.	CATSRTGQEANTGELFF	TGTGCCACCAGCAGGACGGGACAGGAAGCGAACACCGGGGAGCTGTTTTTT
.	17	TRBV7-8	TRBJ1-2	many	CASSHPDGPHSSYGYTF	TGTGCCAGCAGTCATCCGGACGGGCCCCATTCTAGCTATGGCTACACCTTC
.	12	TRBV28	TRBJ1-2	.	CASSLAGHGYTF	TGTGCCAGCAGTTTGGCAGGGCATGGCTACACCTTC
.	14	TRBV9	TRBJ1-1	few	CASSSRGANTEAFF	TGTGCCAGCAGCTCCAGGGGAGCGAACACTGAAGCTTTCTTT
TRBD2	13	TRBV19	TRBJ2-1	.	CASSMGGANEQFF	TGTGCCAGTAGTATGGGAGGGGCCAATGAGCAGTTCTTC
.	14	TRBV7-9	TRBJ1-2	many	CASSSNTDNYGYTF	TGTGCCAGCAGCTCCAACACGGATAACTATGGCTACACCTTC
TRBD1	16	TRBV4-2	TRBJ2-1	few	CASSQDRGTDYNEQFF	TGTGCCAGCAGCCAAGATAGGGGGACAGACTACAATGAGCAGTTCTTC
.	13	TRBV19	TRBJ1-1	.	CASSIEGLQEAFF	TGTGCCAGTAGTATTGAGGGGCTACAGGAAGCTTTCTTT
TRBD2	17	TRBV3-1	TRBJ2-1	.	CASSQRPGLARYNEQFF	TGTGCCAGCAGCCAACGACCGGGACTAGCGAGGTACAATGAGCAGTTCTTC
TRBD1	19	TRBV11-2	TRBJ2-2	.	CASSRPTGQGTPRTGELFF	TGTGCCAGCAGCCGGCCAACGGGACAGGGGACCCCGCGGACCGGGGAGCTGTTTTTT
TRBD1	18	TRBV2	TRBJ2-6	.	CASSEGTGGLLGANVLTF	TGTGCCAGCAGTGAAGGGACAGGGGGCCTCTTGGGGGCCAACGTCCTGACTTTC
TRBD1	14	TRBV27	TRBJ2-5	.	CASREEGQQETQYF	TGTGCCAGCAGGGAAGAGGGACAGCAAGAGACCCAGTACTTC
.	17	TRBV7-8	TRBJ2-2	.	CASSLGAGSISPGELFF	TGTGCCAGCAGCTTAGGGGCAGGAAGCATTTCACCCGGGGAGCTGTTTTTT
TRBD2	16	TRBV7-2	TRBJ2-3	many	CASSSFQRGGQDTQYF	TGTGCCAGCAGCTCCTTCCAGCGGGGGGGCCAAGATACGCAGTATTTT
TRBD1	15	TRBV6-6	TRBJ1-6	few	CASGLGQAYNSPLHF	TGTGCCAGCGGACTCGGACAGGCCTATAATTCACCCCTCCACTTT
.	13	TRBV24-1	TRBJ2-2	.	CATSDRYTGELFF	TGTGCCACCAGTGACCGATACACCGGGGAGCTGTTTTTT
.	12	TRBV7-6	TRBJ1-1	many	CASSSDSTEAFF	TGTGCCAGCAGCTCGGATTCCACTGAAGCTTTCTTT
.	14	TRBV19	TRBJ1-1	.	CASSVGILNTEAFF	TGTGCCAGTAGTGTCGGGATTCTGAACACTGAAGCTTTCTTT
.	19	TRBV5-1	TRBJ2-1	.	CASSAPTQAPTSSYNEQFF	TGCGCCAGCAGCGCCCCGACGCAGGCCCCTACGTCATCCTACAATGAGCAGTTCTTC
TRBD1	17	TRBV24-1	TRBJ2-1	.	CATSDPGTGDTNNEQFF	TGTGCCACCAGTGACCCCGGGACAGGGGATACAAACAATGAGCAGTTCTTC
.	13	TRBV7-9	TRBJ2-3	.	CASIPQTPDTQYF	TGTGCCAGCATCCCGCAGACCCCAGATACGCAGTATTTT